These T cell receptor beta chains were read from a single sample in a study of blood T cell repertoires in COVID-19. Sequenced by immunoSEQ multiplex PCR; TCRdb stores in-frame clones only, minus some. This sample carries over 200,000 clones, about 86% of them seen once, and the ten largest clones take roughly 5%. Specimen: peripheral blood. Receptor source: an elderly man with acute or convalescent COVID-19. CDR3s leave out the opening cysteine and the closing phenylalanine or tryptophan. The D gene is left open where the match is weak. Not all rows give a size; the values are once, few, many and, for expanded clones, a class.

V	D	size	J	CDR3
TRBV28	TRBD2	few	TRBJ2-3	ASSHRQPGLAGAGGTDTQY
TRBV6-5	TRBD1	-	TRBJ2-7	ASRRARDRGYEQY
TRBV6-5	TRBD1	-	TRBJ1-6	ASSPDRDSPLH
TRBV3-1/TRBV3-2	-	-	TRBJ1-4	ASSSSGVEKLF
TRBV6-5	-	-	TRBJ1-4	ASSSQGSTNEKLF
TRBV5-6	-	-	TRBJ1-2	ASSPKTSGGYT
TRBV19	-	once	TRBJ1-5	ASSIPLNQPQH
TRBV28	TRBD1	once	TRBJ2-5	ASSAPRGIVGTAQY
TRBV6-5	-	once	TRBJ2-7	ASSYGARAYEQY
TRBV7-6	TRBD1	few	TRBJ2-2	ASSGGQGDFANTGELF
TRBV30	-	few	TRBJ2-5	AWTRDFQETQY
TRBV29-1	-	few	TRBJ2-3	SVDRGTDTQY
TRBV5-1	-	-	TRBJ2-5	ASSLVPGLQETQY
TRBV28	-	-	TRBJ2-2	ASRLPFGQGSMAGELF
TRBV4-1	-	-	TRBJ1-1	ASSLAPNTEAF
TRBV7-3	-	-	TRBJ1-1	ASSRAAMTEAF
TRBV30	-	-	TRBJ2-1	AWKEREQQF
TRBV4-2	TRBD1	-	TRBJ1-3	ASSPGQGASGNTIY
TRBV4-1	TRBD2	-	TRBJ2-6	ASSQEQRGGFGANVLT
TRBV2	TRBD2	-	TRBJ2-1	ASNIAGSWDEQF
TRBV21-1	-	-	TRBJ2-5	ASSKGGTRGALKTQY
TRBV24-1	TRBD1	-	TRBJ2-1	ATSLGGTGLDEQF
TRBV5-1	TRBD1	-	TRBJ1-3	ASSLDRGSSGNTIY
TRBV7-2	TRBD2	-	TRBJ2-1	ASSLGGGGPRNEQF
TRBV5-5	-	-	TRBJ2-6	ASRFTNSGANVLT
TRBV3-1/TRBV3-2	-	-	TRBJ1-3	ASSQEPQGIRRDTIY
TRBV7-2	TRBD1	-	TRBJ2-3	ASSLQGAGGAVITDTQY
TRBV20-1	-	-	TRBJ1-5	SASRRGTNQPQH
TRBV28	TRBD1	-	TRBJ1-5	ASLGGGNQPQH
TRBV5-5	-	-	TRBJ1-1	ASRWQTNTEAF
TRBV4-1	-	-	TRBJ1-1	ASSQVNREWTEAF